The 10 T cell receptor beta chains reported below all come from one sample, sequenced in a study of T cell repertoires in cytomegalovirus infection. No antigens are known for them. TCRdb redid the calling of the reads with MiXCR, one entry per CDR3 protein. The sample includes about 310,000 distinct CDR3 sequences, approximately 25% seen only once; the top ten take about 14%. Sequencing was performed on cultured PBMCs, taken from culture after CMV antigen stimulation. The receptors come from a human donor in good health (CMV status not recorded). Some clones in this sample may be carry-over from other donors' samples.

In its sample, this clonotype was seen many times. The chain uses TRBV7-2 and TRBJ2-2; D might be TRBD1 (6 bases). Trimming left V 5 bases short and J 5 bases short, with 15 bases between. Germline V gene sequence: CDR1 SGHTA, CDR2 FQGNSA. The CDR3 extends over 15 amino acids. The CDR3 DNA sequence: TGTGCCAGCAGCCCCGAGTGGGGGCGAACCGGGGAGCTGTTTTTT. Protein sequence: CASSPEWGRTGELFF.

V and J are TRBV19 and TRBJ1-5; a possible D gene is TRBD1 (5 bases). Trimming cost V 5 bases and J 0 bases, with 11 bases left between them. This CDR3 has 15 amino acids. Germline assignment: CDR1 LNHDA and CDR2 SQIVND (reference sequence). Here the CDR3 DNA reads TGTGCCAGTAGTCGGGGGGGAGCTAGCAATCAGCCCCAGCATTTT. This codes for CASSRGGASNQPQHF.

This clonotype was recorded a few times. This chain links TRBV20-1 with TRBJ2-3; D uncertain. The V end lost 3 bases, the J end lost 2 bases, and 9 bases lay between the germline ends. CDR1 DFQATT and CDR2 SNEGSKA come from the germline V gene (reference sequence). The CDR3 sequence is 13 residues long. The CDR3 nucleotides are TGCAGTGCTAGTCCGGAGTACACAGATACGCAGTATTTT. It is translated as CSASPEYTDTQYF.

This clonotype has a handful of counts. This chain connects TRBV29-1 to TRBJ2-5; 7 bases are a match to TRBD1. The germline gives CDR1 SQVTM, CDR2 ANQGSEA. V gave up 7 bases and J gave up 5 bases; unmatched junction bases: 7. The CDR3 is made up of 12 amino acids. The CDR3 nucleotides read TGCAGCGCCACAGGGGTAGGGGAGACCCAGTACTTC. Its protein product is CSATGVGETQYF.

This clonotype was seen a handful of times. The chain has TRBV6-2 or TRBV6-3 and TRBJ2-7; maybe TRBD1 (6 bases). The CDR3 runs 16 residues. Germline lookup yields CDR1 MNHEY and CDR2 SVGEGT. Between the trimmed V and J ends, which lost 2 bases and 4 bases, there was a span of 18 bases. As DNA, the CDR3 is TGTGCCAGCAGTTACCTTTTTGGGGACAATCCTTACGAGCAGTACTTC. This encodes CASSYLFGDNPYEQYF.

This clonotype was detected only a few times. The gene calls are TRBV6-6 and TRBJ2-7; D is perhaps TRBD2 (5 bases). Germline CDR1 is MNHNY and CDR2 is SVGAGI (reference sequence). CDR3 length: 14 amino acids. Deletions cut 6 bases from V and 2 bases from J, with 14 bases between. CDR3 in amino acids: CASRAPGMPYEQYF. CDR3 nucleotide sequence: TGTGCCAGCAGAGCGCCCGGGATGCCCTACGAGCAGTACTTC.

In this sample, this clonotype turned up many times. This rearrangement joins TRBV7-2 to TRBJ2-5, with D possibly being TRBD1 (6 bases). The germline gives CDR1 SGHTA, CDR2 FQGNSA. V lost 1 base to trimming and J lost 5 bases, with 29 bases between them. This CDR3 has 20 amino acids. This CDR3 reads CASSLVPPQGYFMVGETQYF. DNA of the CDR3: TGTGCCAGCAGCTTAGTACCCCCACAGGGCTACTTCATGGTGGGGGAGACCCAGTACTTC.

The sample holds many counts of this clonotype. The rearrangement links TRBV19 to TRBJ2-2; the D gene is possibly TRBD2 (6 bases). CDR1 is LNHDA and CDR2 is SQIVND in the germline V gene (reference sequence). The V and J ends lost 5 bases and 6 bases respectively, with 13 bases between them. The CDR3 loop spans 14 amino acids. In DNA form, the CDR3 reads TGTGCCAGTAGTGTTACTAGCATGGCCGGGGAGCTGTTTTTT. Protein sequence: CASSVTSMAGELFF. The full variable domain, in which reference TRBV19 and TRBJ2-2 provide the parts outside the CDR3, is DGGITQSPKYLFRKEGQNVTLSCEQNLNHDAMYWYRQDPGQGLRLIYYSQIVNDFQKGDIAEGYSVSREKKESFPLTVTSAQKNPTAFYLCASSVTSMAGELFFGEGSRLTVL.

The chain combines TRBV7-9 with TRBJ2-1, with TRBD2 matching over 7 bases. The CDR3 is 16 residues long. Germline CDR1 and CDR2: SEHNR and FQNEAQ (reference sequence). V gave up 2 bases and J gave up 5 bases; unmatched junction bases: 9. The CDR3 loop reads CASSLPASGHHNEQFF. The CDR3 region has the DNA TGTGCCAGCAGCTTACCAGCTAGCGGTCATCACAATGAGCAGTTCTTC.

This chain uses TRBV27 with TRBJ1-5; D gene uncertain. V lost 5 bases and J 2 bases, leaving 13 bases between the germline ends. The germline gives CDR1 MNHEY, CDR2 SMNVEV (reference sequence). The CDR3 covers 15 residues. In DNA form, the CDR3 reads TGTGCCAGCAGTCCGACGGTCGGGGGCAATCAGCCCCAGCATTTT. Its translation is CASSPTVGGNQPQHF.